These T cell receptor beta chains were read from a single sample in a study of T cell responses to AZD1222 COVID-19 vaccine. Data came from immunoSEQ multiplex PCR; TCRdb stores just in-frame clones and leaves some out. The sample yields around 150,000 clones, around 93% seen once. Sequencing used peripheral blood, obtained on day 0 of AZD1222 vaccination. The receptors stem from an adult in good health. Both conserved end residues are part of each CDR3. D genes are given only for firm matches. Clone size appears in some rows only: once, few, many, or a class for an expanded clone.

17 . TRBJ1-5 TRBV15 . CATSRVIFRGGDQPQHF TGTGCCACCAGCAGAGTCATCTTCCGGGGAGGCGATCAGCCCCAGCATTTT
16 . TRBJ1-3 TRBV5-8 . CASSLRVGVQGNTIYF TGTGCCAGCAGCTTGCGGGTCGGGGTACAGGGAAACACCATATATTTT
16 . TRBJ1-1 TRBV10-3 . CAISESIGTLGTEAFF TGTGCCATCAGTGAGTCGATAGGGACCCTAGGCACTGAAGCTTTCTTT
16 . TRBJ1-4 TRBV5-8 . CASSDITAADDEKLFF TGTGCCAGCAGCGATATTACCGCGGCCGACGATGAAAAACTGTTTTTT
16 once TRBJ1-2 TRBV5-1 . CASSSRPRGTNYGYTF TGCGCCAGCAGCTCCCGGCCCCGGGGCACTAACTATGGCTACACCTTC
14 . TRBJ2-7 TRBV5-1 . CASSSVEGAIEQYF TGCGCCAGCAGCTCCGTGGAGGGGGCTATAGAGCAGTACTTC
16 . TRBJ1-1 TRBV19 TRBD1 CASSTGTGRVGTEAFF TGTGCCAGTAGTACAGGGACAGGACGCGTCGGCACTGAAGCTTTCTTT
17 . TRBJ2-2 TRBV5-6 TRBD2 CASSWGLAGLYTGELFF TGTGCCAGCAGCTGGGGACTAGCGGGGCTGTACACCGGGGAGCTGTTTTTT
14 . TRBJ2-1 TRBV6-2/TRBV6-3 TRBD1 CASSQDRYYNEQFF TGTGCCAGCAGTCAGGACAGGTATTACAATGAGCAGTTCTTC
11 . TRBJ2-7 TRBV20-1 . CSARDLYEQYF TGCAGTGCTAGAGACCTCTACGAGCAGTACTTC
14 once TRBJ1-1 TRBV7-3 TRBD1 CASSSAGGNTEAFF TGTGCCAGCAGCTCGGCAGGGGGGAACACTGAAGCTTTCTTT
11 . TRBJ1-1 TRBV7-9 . CASSFDTEAFF TGTGCCAGCAGTTTCGACACTGAAGCTTTCTTT
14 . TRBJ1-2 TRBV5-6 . CASSPGGVVYGYTF TGTGCCAGCAGCCCCGGGGGGGTGGTCTATGGCTACACCTTC
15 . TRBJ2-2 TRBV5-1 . CASSLAQGNTGELFF TGCGCCAGCAGCTTGGCACAGGGGAACACCGGGGAGCTGTTTTTT
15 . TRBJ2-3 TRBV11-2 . CASSLAGEGTDTQYF TGTGCCAGCAGCTTAGCGGGGGAGGGCACAGATACGCAGTATTTT
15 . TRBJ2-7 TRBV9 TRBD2 CASSVGLAGNYEQYF TGTGCCAGCAGCGTAGGTCTAGCGGGGAACTACGAGCAGTACTTC
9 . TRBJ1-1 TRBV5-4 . CASDGRFFF TGTGCCAGCGACGGCAGGTTTTTCTTT
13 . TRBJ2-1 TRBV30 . CAWSVGPYNEQFF TGTGCCTGGAGTGTAGGTCCGTACAATGAGCAGTTCTTC
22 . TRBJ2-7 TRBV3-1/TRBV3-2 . CASSPLGGASPLLADSSYEQYF TGTGCCAGCAGCCCATTGGGGGGGGCTTCTCCCCTTCTAGCGGATAGCTCCTACGAGCAGTACTTC
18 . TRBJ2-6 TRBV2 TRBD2 CASSERWLADSGANVLTF TGTGCCAGCAGTGAGAGGTGGCTAGCGGACTCTGGGGCCAACGTCCTGACTTTC
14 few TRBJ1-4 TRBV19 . CASNRPTAGEKLFF TGTGCCAGTAATCGGCCCACGGCCGGTGAAAAACTGTTTTTT
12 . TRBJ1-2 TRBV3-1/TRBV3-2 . CASSQDTYGYTF TGTGCCAGCAGCCAAGACACCTATGGCTACACCTTC
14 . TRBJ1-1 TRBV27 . CASSLWPTDTEAFF TGTGCCAGCAGTTTATGGCCGACAGACACTGAAGCTTTCTTT
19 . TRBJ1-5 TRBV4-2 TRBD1 CASSQDIGQGTYYNQPQHF TGTGCCAGCAGCCAAGATATCGGACAGGGGACCTACTACAATCAGCCCCAGCATTTT
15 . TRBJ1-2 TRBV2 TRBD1 CASGGLSDRDYGYTF TGTGCCAGCGGAGGACTCTCGGACAGGGACTATGGCTACACCTTC
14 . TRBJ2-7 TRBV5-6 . CASSSSFLPYEQYF TGTGCCAGCAGCTCATCGTTCTTGCCCTACGAGCAGTACTTC
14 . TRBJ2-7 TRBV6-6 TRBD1 CASSYLGQGHEQYF TGTGCCAGCAGTTACTTAGGACAGGGCCACGAGCAGTACTTC
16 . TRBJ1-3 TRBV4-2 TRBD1 CASSQDHRGLGNTIYF TGTGCCAGCAGCCAAGATCATAGGGGGCTCGGAAACACCATATATTTT
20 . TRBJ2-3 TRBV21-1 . CASSAGGGAQGLVGTDTQYF TGTGCCAGCAGCGCAGGTGGGGGTGCCCAGGGACTAGTGGGGACAGATACGCAGTATTTT
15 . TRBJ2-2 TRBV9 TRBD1 CASRVGTGPTGELFF TGTGCCAGCAGGGTTGGGACAGGGCCCACCGGGGAGCTGTTTTTT
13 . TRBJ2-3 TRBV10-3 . CAISESGSDTQYF TGTGCCATCAGTGAGTCCGGGTCAGATACGCAGTATTTT
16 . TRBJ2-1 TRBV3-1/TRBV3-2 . CASSQPRGWGYNEQFF TGTGCCAGCAGCCAACCCCGGGGCTGGGGGTACAATGAGCAGTTCTTC
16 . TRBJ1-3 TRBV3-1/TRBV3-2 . CASAFAGGPSGNTIYF TGTGCCAGCGCATTTGCGGGGGGTCCCTCTGGAAACACCATATATTTT
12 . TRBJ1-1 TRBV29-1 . CSVFSPNTEAFF TGCAGCGTGTTCTCGCCGAACACTGAAGCTTTCTTT
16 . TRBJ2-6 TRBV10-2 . CASRGERPSGANVLTF TGCGCCAGCAGGGGGGAGCGCCCCTCTGGGGCCAACGTCCTGACTTTC
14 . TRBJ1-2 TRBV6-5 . CASSYSSGMRGYTF TGTGCCAGCAGTTACTCTAGTGGGATGAGAGGCTACACCTTC
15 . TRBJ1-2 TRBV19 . CASTSVVGGYYGYTF .
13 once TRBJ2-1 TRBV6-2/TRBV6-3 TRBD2 CASSWTSWGEQFF TGTGCCAGCAGTTGGACTAGCTGGGGTGAGCAGTTCTTC
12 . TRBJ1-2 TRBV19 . CASSDLWNGYTF TGTGCCAGTAGCGACCTTTGGAATGGCTACACCTTC
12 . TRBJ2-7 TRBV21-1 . CARAGEDYEQYF TGTGCCAGAGCAGGGGAAGACTACGAGCAGTACTTC
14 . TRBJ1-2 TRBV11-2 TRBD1 CASSPTGGVRGYTF TGTGCCAGCAGCCCTACAGGGGGCGTAAGGGGCTACACCTTC
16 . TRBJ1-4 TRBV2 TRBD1 CASSRDRGLTNEKLFF TGTGCCAGCAGCCGGGACAGGGGACTTACTAATGAAAAACTGTTTTTT
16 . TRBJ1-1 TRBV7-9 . CASSLAEQGRNTEAFF TGTGCCAGCAGCTTAGCGGAGCAGGGGAGGAACACTGAAGCTTTCTTT
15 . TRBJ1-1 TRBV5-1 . CASSLRSGVNTEAFF TGCGCCAGCAGCTTAAGGAGCGGGGTGAACACTGAAGCTTTCTTT
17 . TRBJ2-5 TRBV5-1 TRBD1 CASSEGATTLSWETQYF TGCGCCAGCAGCGAGGGGGCGACCACCCTATCGTGGGAGACCCAGTACTTC
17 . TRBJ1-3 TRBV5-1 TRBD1 CASSSLRQGAVGNTIYF TGCGCCAGCAGCTCACTCCGACAGGGGGCGGTTGGAAACACCATATATTTT
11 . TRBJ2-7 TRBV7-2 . CASSSHHEQYF TGTGCCAGCAGCTCCCATCACGAGCAGTACTTC
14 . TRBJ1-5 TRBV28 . CASSLFGGAQPQHF TGTGCCAGCAGTTTATTCGGGGGGGCTCAGCCCCAGCATTTT
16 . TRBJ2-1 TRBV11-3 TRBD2 CASSFRIAGAYNEQFF TGTGCCAGCAGCTTCCGAATAGCGGGAGCCTACAATGAGCAGTTCTTC